This T cell receptor beta chain was captured in a study of T cell responses to AZD1222 COVID-19 vaccine. Overall study findings and caveats: Mapped onto spike, vaccine-associated CD4 TCRs spanned it and were dominant at 160-218 and 743-854. Spike-specific TCR breadth and depth were elevated following two AZD1222 doses.

Germline values: CDR1 LNHDA, CDR2 SQIVND (reference sequence). CDR3 length equals 14 residues. Trimming removed 2 bases from V and 5 bases from J, with 10 bases in between. As to this clone: Its specificity is unknown.

Method: immunoSEQ multiplex PCR; TCRdb's copy keeps in-frame clones and lacks some. The table shows under 150,000 clones, with roughly nine tenths occurring only once. The V gene is TRBV19, the J gene TRBJ2-1; D is ambiguous. The material was peripheral blood, obtained 28 days after the second AZD1222 dose. The clonotype was recovered from an adult who received the AZD1222 COVID-19 vaccine. CDR3 DNA: TGTGCCAGTAGTATAATGGGAAATGACAATGAGCAGTTCTTC. It is translated as CASSIMGNDNEQFF.